The 11 T cell receptor beta chains given below trace back to one sample, sequenced in a study of shared clonotypes between healthy human individuals. The method was immunoSEQ multiplex PCR; TCRdb's version includes in-frame clones alone and lacks a portion of them. Of approximately 1.5 million clones listed, under 99% are singletons. Sequenced material: naive CD4+ T cells sorted from blood. Subset specified: CD45RA+ positively selected. The source of these receptors is a man aged 25-45 years in good health.

Concerning this clone: Other DNA sequences in this sample translate to the same CDR3. The CDR3 nucleotides read TGTGCCAGCAGCTTTAGCGGGGGCACAGATACGCAGTATTTT. Protein product: CASSFSGGTDTQYF. This chain links TRBV7-9 with TRBJ2-3; 8 positions agree with TRBD2. The CDR3 consists of 14 residues. Germline CDR1 SEHNR, CDR2 FQNEAQ (reference sequence). Trimming at V came to 3 bases and at J to 1 base, leaving 0 bases not matched to a gene.

This chain connects TRBV6-6 to TRBJ1-2, with D possibly TRBD1 on 5 matching bases. The CDR3 is 14 amino acids. Germline V gene data show CDR1 as MNHNY and CDR2 as SVGAGI (reference sequence). V lost 7 bases and J lost 7, with 19 bases in between. This chain's CDR3 is CASTPGGGEGGYTF. In DNA, the CDR3 is TGTGCCAGCACCCCAGGTGGAGGGGAGGGTGGCTACACCTTC.

The chain employs TRBV7-9 and TRBJ1-3; D uncertain. CDR3 length: 16 amino acids. V was trimmed by 3 bases and J by 0 bases, leaving 12 bases between them. The germline CDR1 and CDR2 sequences are SEHNR and FQNEAQ (reference sequence). CDR3 sequence: CASSLRRGSSGNTIYF. In DNA, the CDR3 is TGTGCCAGCAGCTTGAGGCGGGGTTCCTCTGGAAACACCATATATTTT.

The rearrangement uses TRBV9 and TRBJ2-1; D unresolved. V shed 2 bases and J shed 5 bases, with 11 bases lying between them. CDR1 is SGDLS and CDR2 is YYNGEE in the germline V gene. This CDR3 is 14 amino acids long. CDR3 DNA sequence: TGTGCCAGCAGCGTCTCCCCCGGCGACAATGAGCAGTTCTTC. It is translated as CASSVSPGDNEQFF.

This clone was seen a single time. This chain uses TRBV5-8 with TRBJ2-1; a weak D match, TRBD2 (5 bases). Trimming shortened V by 5 bases and J by 6 bases, and 12 bases separated the two germline ends. Germline loops: CDR1 SGHTS, CDR2 YDEGEE. CDR3 size: 13 residues. The CDR3 DNA reads as TGTGCCAGCAGAGGACCGGGGTTCAATGAGCAGTTCTTC. Amino acids: CASRGPGFNEQFF.

This chain links TRBV18 with TRBJ2-7; 8 bases agree with TRBD1. The CDR3 totals 15 residues. Germline lookup yields CDR1 KGHSH and CDR2 LQKENI. V lost 4 bases to trimming and J lost 3 bases; unmatched junction nucleotides: 8. The CDR3 protein is CASSQGTGQFYEQYF. Here the CDR3 DNA reads TGTGCCAGCTCACAAGGGACAGGCCAATTCTACGAGCAGTACTTC.

The V and J genes are TRBV5-1 and TRBJ2-5; D is undetermined. Germline V gene lookup returns CDR1 SGHRS and CDR2 YFSETQ. V was cut by 2 bases and J by 0 bases, with 8 bases left in between. The CDR3 runs to 14 residues. The CDR3, as DNA: TGCGCCAGCAGCTTCGTCCTAGACCAAGAGACCCAGTACTTC. Protein product: CASSFVLDQETQYF.

Of note for this clone: The same CDR3 arises from other DNA sequences in this sample as well. The chain recombines TRBV19 with TRBJ2-1; tentative D call: TRBD1 (5 bases). V lost 1 base, J lost 7 bases, and 5 bases lay in between. The CDR3 is 12 residues long. CDR1 is LNHDA and CDR2 is SQIVND in the germline V gene (reference sequence). The CDR3 DNA follows: TGTGCCAGTAGTATAGCAGGGAATGAGCAGTTCTTC. Amino acid sequence: CASSIAGNEQFF.

This chain joins TRBV15 and TRBJ1-5; TRBD1 might be the D (6 bases). The germline CDR1 and CDR2 sequences are LNHNV and YYDKDF (reference sequence). The CDR3 runs to 13 residues. V lost 4 bases, J lost 6 bases, and 10 bases lay in between. The CDR3 DNA reads as TGTGCCACCAGCAAGGAGACAGGTCAGCCCCAGCATTTT. Residues: CATSKETGQPQHF. Based on the CDR3 plus reference TRBV15 and TRBJ1-5, the full variable domain is DAMVIQNPRYQVTQFGKPVTLSCSQTLNHNVMYWYQQKSSQAPKLLFHYYDKDFNNEADTPDNFQSRRPNTSFCFLDIRSPGLGDTAMYLCATSKETGQPQHFGDGTRLSIL.

V is TRBV10-2 and J is TRBJ2-3; D unclear. Germline values: CDR1 WSHSY, CDR2 SAAADI. Trimming removed 7 bases from V and 2 bases from J, with 13 bases in between. CDR3 length: 14 residues. The CDR3: CASTQVSDTDTQYF. CDR3 DNA sequence: TGCGCCAGCACGCAAGTCTCAGACACAGATACGCAGTATTTT.

The chain combines TRBV27 with TRBJ2-7, with D possibly matching TRBD1 (6 bases). Germline V lookup: CDR1 MNHEY, CDR2 SMNVEV (reference sequence). This CDR3 has 16 amino acids. V gave up 4 bases and J gave up 3 bases, with 19 bases separating them. CDR3 coding DNA: TGTGCCAGCAGTTCACCACGGGACACCGGACGCTACGAGCAGTACTTC. Amino acids: CASSSPRDTGRYEQYF.